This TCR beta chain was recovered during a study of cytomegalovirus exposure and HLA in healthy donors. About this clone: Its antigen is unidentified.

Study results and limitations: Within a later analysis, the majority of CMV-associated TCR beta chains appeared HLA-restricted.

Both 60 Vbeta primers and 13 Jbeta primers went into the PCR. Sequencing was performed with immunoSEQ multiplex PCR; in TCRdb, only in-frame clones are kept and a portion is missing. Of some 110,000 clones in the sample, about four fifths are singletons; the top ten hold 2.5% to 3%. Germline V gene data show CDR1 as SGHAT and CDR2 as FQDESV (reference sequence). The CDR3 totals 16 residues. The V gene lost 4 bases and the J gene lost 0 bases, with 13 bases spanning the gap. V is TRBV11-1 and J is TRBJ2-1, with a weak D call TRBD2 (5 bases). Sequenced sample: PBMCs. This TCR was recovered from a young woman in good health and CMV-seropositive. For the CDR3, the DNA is TGTGCCAGCAGCTCAGGACTCCTGAGCTCCTACAATGAGCAGTTCTTC. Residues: CASSSGLLSSYNEQFF.